This is a list of T cell receptor beta chains from one sample in a study of blood T cell repertoires in COVID-19. The assay was immunoSEQ multiplex PCR, and TCRdb's table has in-frame clones only and misses some. The sample lists around 450,000 clones, around 90% occurring once. The sample consisted of PBMCs or T cells enriched from blood (not recorded which). The receptors shown here come from a woman aged 18-29 years with acute COVID-19. CDR3s leave out the opening cysteine and the closing phenylalanine or tryptophan. Fields, in order: J gene, V gene, CDR3 protein.

TRBJ1-6	TRBV28	ASSLGQGNSPLH
TRBJ2-1	TRBV6-5	ASSARTGDYNEQF
TRBJ2-2	TRBV29-1	SVERQTPGELF
TRBJ2-4	TRBV10-2	ASSSSVAKNIQY
TRBJ2-3	TRBV5-4	ASSLAREGEDTQY
TRBJ2-5	TRBV12-3/TRBV12-4	ASSLAGGETQY
TRBJ2-7	TRBV29-1	SVSTGSYEQY
TRBJ2-7	TRBV7-9	ASSRTSGPYEQY
TRBJ1-4	TRBV18	ASSPGESEKLF
TRBJ1-1	TRBV24-1	ATSDSGTGGAF
TRBJ1-6	TRBV2	ASHQGDSPLH
TRBJ1-6	TRBV30	AWKSDSDNSPLH
TRBJ2-1	TRBV3-1/TRBV3-2	ASSLGLAGDNEQF
TRBJ2-5	TRBV5-1	ASSFQGPQETQY
TRBJ1-1	TRBV28	ASSLGRQVPEAF
TRBJ2-1	TRBV5-8	ASSPGSSYNEQF